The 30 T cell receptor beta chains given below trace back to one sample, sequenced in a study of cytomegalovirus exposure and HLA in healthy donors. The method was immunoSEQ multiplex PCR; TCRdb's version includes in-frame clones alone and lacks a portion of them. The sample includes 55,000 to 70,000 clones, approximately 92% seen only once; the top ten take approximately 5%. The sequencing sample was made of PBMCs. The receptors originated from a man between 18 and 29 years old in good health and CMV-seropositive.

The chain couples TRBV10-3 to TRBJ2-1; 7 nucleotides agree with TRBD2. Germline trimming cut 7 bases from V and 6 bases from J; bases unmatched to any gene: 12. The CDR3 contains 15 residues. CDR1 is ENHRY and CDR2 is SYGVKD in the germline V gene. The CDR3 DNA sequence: TGTGCCATCACCTCGGGAGCGGGACTCCCCAATGAGCAGTTCTTC. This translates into CAITSGAGLPNEQFF.

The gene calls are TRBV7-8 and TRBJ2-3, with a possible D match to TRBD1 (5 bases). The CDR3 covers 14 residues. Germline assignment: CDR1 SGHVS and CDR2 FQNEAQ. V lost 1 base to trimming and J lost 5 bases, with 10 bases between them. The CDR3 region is CASSLGAGKDTQYF. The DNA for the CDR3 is TGTGCCAGCAGCTTAGGGGCAGGGAAAGATACGCAGTATTTT.

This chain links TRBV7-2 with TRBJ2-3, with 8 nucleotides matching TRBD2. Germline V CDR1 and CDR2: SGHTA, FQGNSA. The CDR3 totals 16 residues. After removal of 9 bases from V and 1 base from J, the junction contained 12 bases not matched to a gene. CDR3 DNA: TGTGCCAGTAGCGGGACTAGAACGTTCCGCACAGATACGCAGTATTTT. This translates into CASSGTRTFRTDTQYF. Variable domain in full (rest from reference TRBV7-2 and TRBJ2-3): GAGVSQSPSNKVTEKGKDVELRCDPISGHTALYWYRQSLGQGLEFLIYFQGNSAPDKSGLPSDRFSAERTGGSVSTLTIQRTQQEDSAVYLCASSGTRTFRTDTQYFGPGTRLTVL.

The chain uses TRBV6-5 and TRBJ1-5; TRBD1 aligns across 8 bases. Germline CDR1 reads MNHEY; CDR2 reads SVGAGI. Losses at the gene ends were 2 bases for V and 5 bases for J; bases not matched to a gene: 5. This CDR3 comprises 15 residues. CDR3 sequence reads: CASSYLQGVDQPQHF. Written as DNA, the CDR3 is TGTGCCAGCAGTTACCTACAGGGGGTCGATCAGCCCCAGCATTTT.

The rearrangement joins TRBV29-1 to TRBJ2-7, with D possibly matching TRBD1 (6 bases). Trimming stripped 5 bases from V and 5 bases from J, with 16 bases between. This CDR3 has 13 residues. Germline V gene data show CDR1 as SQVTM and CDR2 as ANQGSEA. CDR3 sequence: CSVTGIWSHEQYF. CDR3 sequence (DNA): TGCAGCGTTACAGGGATTTGGTCTCACGAGCAGTACTTC.

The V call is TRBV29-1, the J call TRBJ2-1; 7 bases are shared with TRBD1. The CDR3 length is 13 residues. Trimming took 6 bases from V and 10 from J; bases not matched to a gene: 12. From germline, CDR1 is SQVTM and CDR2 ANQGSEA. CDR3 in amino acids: CSVPNRGSREQFF. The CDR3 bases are TGCAGCGTGCCTAACAGGGGATCGAGGGAGCAGTTCTTC.

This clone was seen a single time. CDR3 sequence: CARDYTGELFF. The CDR3 DNA sequence: TGTGCCAGAGACTACACCGGGGAGCTGTTTTTT. This rearrangement joins TRBV7-3 to TRBJ2-2, with unresolved D. The CDR3 loop spans 11 amino acids. V was pared by 9 bases and J by 3 bases, with 5 bases between. Per germline, CDR1 SGHTA and CDR2 FQGTGA.

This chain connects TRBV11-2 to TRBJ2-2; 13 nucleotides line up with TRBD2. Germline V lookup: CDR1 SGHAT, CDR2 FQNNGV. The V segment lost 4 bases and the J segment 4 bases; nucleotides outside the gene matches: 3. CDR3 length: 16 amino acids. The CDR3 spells CASSSTSGRGTGELFF. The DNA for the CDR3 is TGTGCCAGCAGCTCCACTAGCGGGAGGGGCACCGGGGAGCTGTTTTTT.

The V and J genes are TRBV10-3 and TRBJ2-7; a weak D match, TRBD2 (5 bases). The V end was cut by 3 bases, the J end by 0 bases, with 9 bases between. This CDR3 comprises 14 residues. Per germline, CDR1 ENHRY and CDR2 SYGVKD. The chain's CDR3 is CAISEWRNSYEQYF. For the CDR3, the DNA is TGTGCCATCAGTGAATGGAGGAACTCCTACGAGCAGTACTTC.

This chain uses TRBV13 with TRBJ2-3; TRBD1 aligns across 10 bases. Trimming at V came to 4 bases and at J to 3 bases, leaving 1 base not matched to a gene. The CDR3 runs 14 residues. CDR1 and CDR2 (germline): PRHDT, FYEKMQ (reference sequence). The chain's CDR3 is CASSWDRGTDTQYF. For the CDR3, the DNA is TGTGCCAGCAGCTGGGACAGGGGAACAGATACGCAGTATTTT.

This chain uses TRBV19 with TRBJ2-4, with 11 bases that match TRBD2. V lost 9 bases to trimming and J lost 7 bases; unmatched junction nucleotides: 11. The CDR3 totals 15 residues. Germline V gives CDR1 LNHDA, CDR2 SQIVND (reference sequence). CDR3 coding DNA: TGTGCCAGCCAGCTAGCGGGAGGAGTCGGGAACATTCAGTACTTC. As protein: CASQLAGGVGNIQYF.

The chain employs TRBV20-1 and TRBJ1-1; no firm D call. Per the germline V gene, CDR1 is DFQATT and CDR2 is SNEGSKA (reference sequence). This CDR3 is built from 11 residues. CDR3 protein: CSAHEASEAFF. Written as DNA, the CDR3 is TGCAGCGCTCACGAAGCTTCTGAAGCTTTCTTT.

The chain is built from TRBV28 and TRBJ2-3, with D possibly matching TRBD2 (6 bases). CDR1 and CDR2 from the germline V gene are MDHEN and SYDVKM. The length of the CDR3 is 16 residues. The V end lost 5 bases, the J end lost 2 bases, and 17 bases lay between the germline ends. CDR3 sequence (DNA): TGTGCCAGCAGTAGGACCCCGGAGGGTTACACAGATACGCAGTATTTT. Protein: CASSRTPEGYTDTQYF.

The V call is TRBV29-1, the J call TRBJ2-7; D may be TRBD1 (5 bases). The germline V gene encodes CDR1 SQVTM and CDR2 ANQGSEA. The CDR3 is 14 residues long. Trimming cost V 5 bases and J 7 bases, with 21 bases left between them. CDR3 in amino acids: CSVLLADMLKEQYF. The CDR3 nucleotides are TGCAGCGTTTTGCTTGCGGACATGCTTAAGGAGCAGTACTTC.

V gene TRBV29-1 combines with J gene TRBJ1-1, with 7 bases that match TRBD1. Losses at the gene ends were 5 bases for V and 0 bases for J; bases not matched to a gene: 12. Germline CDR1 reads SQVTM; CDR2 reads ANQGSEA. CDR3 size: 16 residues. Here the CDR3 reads CSVSHTRQGLNTEAFF. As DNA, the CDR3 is TGCAGCGTTTCTCATACAAGACAGGGTCTGAACACTGAAGCTTTCTTT.

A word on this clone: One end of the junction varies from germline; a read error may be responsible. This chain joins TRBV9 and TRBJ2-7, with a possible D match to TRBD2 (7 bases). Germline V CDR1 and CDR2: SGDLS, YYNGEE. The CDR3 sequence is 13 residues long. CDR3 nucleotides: TGTGCCAGCAGCGTCGCTCTGCGGGGGCTGAAACACTTC. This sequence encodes CASSVALRGLKHF.

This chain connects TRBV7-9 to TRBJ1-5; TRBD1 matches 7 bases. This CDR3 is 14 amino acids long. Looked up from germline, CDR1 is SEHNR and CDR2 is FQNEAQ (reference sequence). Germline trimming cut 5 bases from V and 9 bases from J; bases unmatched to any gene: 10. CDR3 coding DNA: TGTGCCAGCAGCAAATCGACAGGGAAGCTGCCCCAGCATTTT. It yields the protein CASSKSTGKLPQHF.

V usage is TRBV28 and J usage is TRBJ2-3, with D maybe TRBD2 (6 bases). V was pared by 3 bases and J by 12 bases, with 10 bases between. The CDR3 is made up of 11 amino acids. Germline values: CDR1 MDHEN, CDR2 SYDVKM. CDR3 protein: CASSLRGPQYF. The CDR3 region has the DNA TGTGCCAGCAGTTTGCGGGGACCCCAGTATTTT.

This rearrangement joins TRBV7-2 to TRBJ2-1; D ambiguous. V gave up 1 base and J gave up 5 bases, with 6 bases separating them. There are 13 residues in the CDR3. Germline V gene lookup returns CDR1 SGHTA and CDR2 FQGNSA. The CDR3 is CASSLGVDNEQFF. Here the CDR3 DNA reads TGTGCCAGCAGCTTAGGCGTCGACAATGAGCAGTTCTTC. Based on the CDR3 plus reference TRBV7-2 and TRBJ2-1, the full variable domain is GAGVSQSPSNKVTEKGKDVELRCDPISGHTALYWYRQSLGQGLEFLIYFQGNSAPDKSGLPSDRFSAERTGGSVSTLTIQRTQQEDSAVYLCASSLGVDNEQFFGPGTRLTVL.

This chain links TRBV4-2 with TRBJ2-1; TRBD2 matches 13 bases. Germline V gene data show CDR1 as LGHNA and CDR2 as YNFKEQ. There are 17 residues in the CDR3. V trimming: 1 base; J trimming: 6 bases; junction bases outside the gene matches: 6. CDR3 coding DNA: TGTGCCAGCAGCCAAGCTGGGACTAGCGGGATCGTCAATGAGCAGTTCTTC. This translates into CASSQAGTSGIVNEQFF.

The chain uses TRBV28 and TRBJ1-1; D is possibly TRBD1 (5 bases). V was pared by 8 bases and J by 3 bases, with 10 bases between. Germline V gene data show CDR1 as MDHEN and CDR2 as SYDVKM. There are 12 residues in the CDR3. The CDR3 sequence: CASVDTYTEAFF. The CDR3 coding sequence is TGTGCCAGCGTGGACACCTACACTGAAGCTTTCTTT.

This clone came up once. Here the CDR3 reads CASSTTSGNGGYF. The CDR3 region has the DNA TGTGCCAGCAGCACGACTAGCGGGAACGGCGGGTACTTC. V is TRBV7-2 and J is TRBJ2-7, with 11 nucleotides matching TRBD2. There are 13 residues in the CDR3. Germline V gene sequence: CDR1 SGHTA, CDR2 FQGNSA. J gave up 12 bases and V 5 bases, and 9 bases lay outside the gene matches.

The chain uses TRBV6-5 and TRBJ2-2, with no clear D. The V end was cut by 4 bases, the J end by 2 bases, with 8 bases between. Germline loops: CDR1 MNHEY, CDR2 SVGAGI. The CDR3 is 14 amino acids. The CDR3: CASSSGSNTGELFF. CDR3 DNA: TGTGCCAGCAGTTCAGGCAGTAACACCGGGGAGCTGTTTTTT.

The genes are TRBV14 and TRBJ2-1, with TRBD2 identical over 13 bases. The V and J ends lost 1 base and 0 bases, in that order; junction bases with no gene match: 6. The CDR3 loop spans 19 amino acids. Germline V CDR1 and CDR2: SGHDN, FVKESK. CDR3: CASSQGPGLAGSSYNEQFF. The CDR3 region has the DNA TGTGCCAGCAGCCAAGGCCCGGGACTAGCGGGAAGCTCCTACAATGAGCAGTTCTTC.

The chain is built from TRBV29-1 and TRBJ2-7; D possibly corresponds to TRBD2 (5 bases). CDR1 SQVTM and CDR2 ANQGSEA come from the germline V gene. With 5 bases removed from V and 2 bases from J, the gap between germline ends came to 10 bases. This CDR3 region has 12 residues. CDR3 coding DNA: TGCAGCGTTTCCGAGGGCGCCTACGAGCAGTACTTC. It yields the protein CSVSEGAYEQYF.

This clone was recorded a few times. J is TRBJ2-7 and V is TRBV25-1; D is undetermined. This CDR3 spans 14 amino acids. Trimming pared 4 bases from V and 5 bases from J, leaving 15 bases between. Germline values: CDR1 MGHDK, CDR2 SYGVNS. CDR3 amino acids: CASSGPTAVDEQYF. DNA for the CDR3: TGTGCCAGCAGTGGGCCTACAGCAGTAGACGAGCAGTACTTC.

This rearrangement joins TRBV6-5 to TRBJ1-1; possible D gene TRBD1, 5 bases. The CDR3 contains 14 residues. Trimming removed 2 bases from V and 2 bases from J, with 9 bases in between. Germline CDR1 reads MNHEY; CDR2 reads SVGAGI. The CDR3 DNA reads TGTGCCAGCAGTTACGGGGCAGTTAACACTGAAGCTTTCTTT. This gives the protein CASSYGAVNTEAFF.

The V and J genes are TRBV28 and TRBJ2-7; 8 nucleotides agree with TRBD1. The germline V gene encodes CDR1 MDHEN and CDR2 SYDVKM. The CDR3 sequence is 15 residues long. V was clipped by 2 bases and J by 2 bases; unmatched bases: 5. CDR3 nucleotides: TGTGCCAGCAGTTTAGGACAGGGTGGCCCCTACGAGCAGTACTTC. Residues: CASSLGQGGPYEQYF.

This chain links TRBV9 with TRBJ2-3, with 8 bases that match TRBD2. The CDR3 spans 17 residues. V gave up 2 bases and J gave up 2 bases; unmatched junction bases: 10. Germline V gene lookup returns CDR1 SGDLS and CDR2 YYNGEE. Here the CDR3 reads CASSVGAGGLLTDTQYF. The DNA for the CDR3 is TGTGCCAGCAGCGTCGGGGCGGGAGGCCTGCTCACAGATACGCAGTATTTT.

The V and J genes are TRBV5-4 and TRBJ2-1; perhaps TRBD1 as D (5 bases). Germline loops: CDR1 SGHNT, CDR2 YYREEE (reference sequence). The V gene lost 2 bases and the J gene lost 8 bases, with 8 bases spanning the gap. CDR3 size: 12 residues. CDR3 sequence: CASSLWGDEQFF. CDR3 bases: TGTGCCAGCAGCTTATGGGGCGATGAGCAGTTCTTC.